This T cell receptor (beta chain) was profiled in a study of cytomegalovirus exposure and HLA in healthy donors. The sample holds a few counts of this clone. The ends were cut back, 6 bases at V and 6 bases at J, with 9 bases in the middle. Per germline, CDR1 ENHRY and CDR2 SYGVKD. This CDR3 comprises 12 residues. Researchers ran the PCR with 60 Vbeta and 13 Jbeta primers. The method was immunoSEQ multiplex PCR; TCRdb's version includes in-frame clones alone and lacks a portion of them. Of fewer than 150,000 clones listed, 78% are singletons. This chain connects TRBV10-3 to TRBJ1-5, with D uncertain. The sample taken for sequencing was PBMCs. The clonotype was recovered from a male donor in good health and CMV-seronegative. The CDR3: CAIRREGQPQHF. Written as DNA, the CDR3 is TGTGCCATCAGGAGGGAAGGTCAGCCCCAGCATTTT.